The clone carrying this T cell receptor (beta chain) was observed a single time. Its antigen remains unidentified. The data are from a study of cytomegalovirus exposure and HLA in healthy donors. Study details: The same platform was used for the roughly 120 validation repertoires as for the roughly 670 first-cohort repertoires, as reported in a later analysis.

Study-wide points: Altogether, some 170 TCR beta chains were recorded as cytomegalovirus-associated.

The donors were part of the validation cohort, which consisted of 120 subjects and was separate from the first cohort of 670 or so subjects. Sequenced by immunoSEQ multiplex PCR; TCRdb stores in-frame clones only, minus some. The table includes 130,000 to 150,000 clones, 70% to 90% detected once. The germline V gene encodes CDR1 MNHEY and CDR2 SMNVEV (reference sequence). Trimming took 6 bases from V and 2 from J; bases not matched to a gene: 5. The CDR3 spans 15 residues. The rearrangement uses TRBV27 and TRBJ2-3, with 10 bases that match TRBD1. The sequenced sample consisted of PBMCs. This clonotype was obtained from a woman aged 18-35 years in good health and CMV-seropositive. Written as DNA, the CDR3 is TGTGCCAGCAGGGACAGGGGGGGACCCACAGATACGCAGTATTTT. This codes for CASRDRGGPTDTQYF.